This T cell receptor beta chain was recovered during a study of PD-1 blockade in classical Hodgkin lymphoma. Time point: newly diagnosed, previously untreated cHL patient sample. To note about this clone: What it recognizes is unknown.

Profiled with immunoSEQ multiplex PCR; TCRdb holds only in-frame clones, not every one. The sample records roughly 34,000 clones, under 95% being singletons. Notes on the study in general: Whatever underlies the repertoire differences (possibly disease activity or prior therapy) remains undefined.

The CDR3 runs 14 residues. V lost 4 bases and J 5 bases, leaving 15 bases between the germline ends. Per the germline V gene, CDR1 is SGHNT and CDR2 is YYREEE (reference sequence). This chain connects TRBV5-4 to TRBJ1-2; D not certain. The material sequenced was peripheral blood mononuclear cells (PBMCs). This clonotype originated in a human donor with classical Hodgkin lymphoma. CDR3 residues: CASSAVSSRYGYTF. The CDR3 nucleotides read TGTGCCAGCAGCGCCGTGAGCAGTAGATATGGCTACACCTTC.